This passage covers 29 T cell receptor beta chains from one sample sequenced in a study of technical replicates of blood from four donors. Sequenced by immunoSEQ multiplex PCR; TCRdb stores in-frame clones only, minus some. In the table there are roughly 60,000 clones, roughly 95% of which are singletons. Sequenced material: PBMCs. These receptors all stem from a human donor in good health. Some clones in this sample may be carry-over from other donors' samples.

In its sample, this clone was seen once. The chain combines TRBV7-2 with TRBJ1-1; the match to TRBD1 covers 9 bases. V dropped 4 bases and J dropped 5; count of bases not matched to a gene: 5. There are 14 residues in the CDR3. Germline CDR1 is SGHTA and CDR2 is FQGNSA. For the CDR3, the DNA is TGTGCCAGCAGCTCGGGACAGGGAAGAACTGAAGCTTTCTTT. This codes for CASSSGQGRTEAFF.

The J gene is TRBJ2-4, the V gene TRBV9, with 11 bases identical to TRBD2. The CDR3 has 16 amino acids. V gave up 0 bases and J gave up 5 bases; unmatched junction bases: 4. Looked up from germline, CDR1 is SGDLS and CDR2 is YYNGEE. This CDR3 reads CASSVAAGLAENIQYF. CDR3 coding DNA: TGTGCCAGCAGCGTAGCAGCGGGACTAGCGGAAAACATTCAGTACTTC.

The genes are TRBV12-5 and TRBJ1-3; D gene unclear. The CDR3 covers 13 residues. V shed 6 bases and J shed 0 bases, with 6 bases lying between them. The germline CDR1 and CDR2 sequences are LGHNT and FRNRAP. The CDR3 DNA sequence: TGTGCTAGTGGGATGAGCTCTGGAAACACCATATATTTT. It encodes CASGMSSGNTIYF.

The chain combines TRBV5-1 with TRBJ1-4; the match to TRBD1 covers 10 bases. CDR1 is SGHRS, CDR2 YFSETQ, per germline. The J segment lost 7 bases and the V segment lost 2 bases, leaving 5 bases of the junction unmatched. CDR3 length: 15 residues. Here the CDR3 reads CASSFQGQGIEKLFF. The CDR3 DNA reads as TGCGCCAGCAGCTTCCAGGGACAGGGGATTGAAAAACTGTTTTTT.

The V gene is TRBV9, the J gene TRBJ2-5, with D tentatively TRBD2 (6 bases). Trimming removed 2 bases at V and 5 bases at J, with 19 bases between. Germline CDR1 reads SGDLS; CDR2 reads YYNGEE. The CDR3 is made up of 16 amino acids. In nucleotides, the CDR3 is TGTGCCAGCAGCGTTTCACGGGGGACCTCCCGTGAGACCCAGTACTTC. Translated: CASSVSRGTSRETQYF.

The chain is built from TRBV7-9 and TRBJ2-6; tentatively, D is TRBD2 (5 bases). This CDR3 spans 16 amino acids. Per germline, CDR1 SEHNR and CDR2 FQNEAQ (reference sequence). V gave up 11 bases and J gave up 1 base, with 18 bases separating them. The CDR3 sequence is CAGLELGKSGANVLTF. The CDR3 DNA follows: TGTGCCGGACTTGAGTTGGGGAAATCTGGGGCCAACGTCCTGACTTTC.

V usage is TRBV9 and J usage is TRBJ2-1, with 9 bases aligning to TRBD2. With 6 bases clipped from V and 10 bases from J, the junction kept 14 bases outside the gene matches. The length of the CDR3 is 15 residues. CDR1 is SGDLS, CDR2 YYNGEE, per germline. The DNA of the CDR3 is TGTGCCAGCACCACCGGGACTAGCAGTGTCGGGGAGCAGTTCTTC. It encodes CASTTGTSSVGEQFF.

The chain links TRBV4-1 to TRBJ2-1; D possibly corresponds to TRBD2 (6 bases). The germline gives CDR1 MGHRA, CDR2 YSYEKL. The CDR3 runs 14 residues. The V and J ends lost 3 bases and 10 bases respectively, with 16 bases between them. CDR3 bases: TGCGCCAGCAGCCAGCCGGGACTTGGGCGCGAGCAGTTCTTC. Protein: CASSQPGLGREQFF.

The chain links TRBV7-3 to TRBJ1-1; D is unresolved. CDR1 is SGHTA and CDR2 is FQGTGA in the germline V gene. V gave up 1 base and J gave up 1 base, with 4 bases separating them. There are 13 residues in the CDR3. The CDR3 nucleotides are TGTGCCAGCAGCTTAAGCAGGAACACTGAAGCTTTCTTT. Translating gives CASSLSRNTEAFF.

The V and J genes are TRBV5-1 and TRBJ2-1; 7 nucleotides line up with TRBD1. V lost 0 bases and J lost 12; bases outside the gene matches: 3. The CDR3 spans 12 residues. Germline V CDR1 and CDR2: SGHRS, YFSETQ. For the CDR3, the DNA is TGCGCCAGCAGCTTGGGGCAGGGGGTGCAGTTCTTC. Its translation: CASSLGQGVQFF.

The chain is built from TRBV7-9 and TRBJ2-7; no clear D gene. Germline CDR1 SEHNR, CDR2 FQNEAQ (reference sequence). The germline V and J ends were trimmed by 5 bases and 4 bases, with 9 bases remaining between them. This CDR3 has 12 residues. CDR3: CASSEDTYEQYF. CDR3 nucleotide sequence: TGTGCCAGCAGCGAAGATACATACGAGCAGTACTTC.

The V gene is TRBV4-3, the J gene TRBJ1-6; D gene uncertain. This CDR3 is 13 amino acids long. V was clipped by 1 base and J by 7 bases, with 5 bases between them. From germline, CDR1 is LGHNA and CDR2 YSLEER. CDR3 protein: CASSQAGNSPLHF. In DNA form, the CDR3 reads TGCGCCAGCAGCCAAGCGGGAAATTCACCCCTCCACTTT.

The chain links TRBV7-9 to TRBJ1-6; a possible D gene is TRBD1 (5 bases). This CDR3 comprises 14 residues. Germline loops: CDR1 SEHNR, CDR2 FQNEAQ (reference sequence). Between the trimmed V and J ends, which lost 6 bases and 7 bases, there was a span of 13 bases. CDR3 sequence (DNA): TGTGCCAGCAGATCCGACAGTGCGAATTCACCCCTCCACTTT. Its translation: CASRSDSANSPLHF.

The V and J genes are TRBV7-4 and TRBJ2-7; the match to TRBD1 covers 9 bases. CDR3 size: 16 residues. CDR1 and CDR2 (germline): SGHVT, SQSDAQ. Trimming cost V 3 bases and J 0 bases; bases outside gene matches: 6. CDR3 sequence reads: CASSLFWDRASYEQYF. The CDR3 DNA sequence: TGTGCCAGCAGCTTGTTTTGGGACAGGGCCTCCTACGAGCAGTACTTC.

V gene TRBV6-6 combines with J gene TRBJ1-4; D gene ambiguous. The CDR3 covers 13 residues. Germline V lookup: CDR1 MNHNY, CDR2 SVGAGI (reference sequence). Trimming left V 7 bases short and J 5 bases short, with 11 bases between. As DNA, the CDR3 is TGTGCCAGCACCGGCGGCCCCAATGAAAAACTGTTTTTT. It codes for CASTGGPNEKLFF.

The chain recombines TRBV2 with TRBJ2-1; 9 positions agree with TRBD2. V trimming: 10 bases; J trimming: 6 bases; junction bases outside the gene matches: 13. The length of the CDR3 is 15 residues. CDR1 and CDR2 (germline): SNHLY, FYNNEI. The CDR3 sequence: CATNPLAGTANEQFF. In DNA, the CDR3 is TGTGCCACAAACCCCCTAGCGGGGACTGCCAATGAGCAGTTCTTC.

The J gene is TRBJ2-7, the V gene TRBV7-8; D might be TRBD2 (5 bases). The CDR3 runs to 15 residues. Trimming took 1 base from V and 3 from J, leaving 13 bases between them. Germline V gives CDR1 SGHVS, CDR2 FQNEAQ. CDR3: CASSLGRTHDYEQYF. The CDR3, as DNA: TGTGCCAGCAGCTTAGGAAGGACTCATGACTACGAGCAGTACTTC. The complete variable domain, with remaining parts taken from reference TRBV7-8 and TRBJ2-7, reads GAGVSQSPRYKVAKRGQDVALRCDPISGHVSLFWYQQALGQGPEFLTYFQNEAQLDKSGLPSDRFFAERPEGSVSTLKIQRTQQEDSAVYLCASSLGRTHDYEQYFGPGTRLTVT.

J is TRBJ1-6 and V is TRBV18, with D uncertain. Germline values: CDR1 KGHSH, CDR2 LQKENI. Trimming pared 2 bases from V and 4 bases from J, leaving 12 bases between. The CDR3 spans 16 residues. The CDR3 DNA sequence: TGTGCCAGCTCACCATCCCAAGCTCTTTATAATTCACCCCTCCACTTT. Its translation: CASSPSQALYNSPLHF. The whole variable domain, filled in from reference TRBV18 and TRBJ1-6, reads NAGVMQNPRHLVRRRGQEARLRCSPMKGHSHVYWYRQLPEEGLKFMVYLQKENIIDESGMPKERFSAEFPKEGPSILRIQQVVRGDSAAYFCASSPSQALYNSPLHFGNGTRLTVT.

The chain is built from TRBV7-2 and TRBJ2-1; D possibly corresponds to TRBD2 (7 bases). Germline CDR1 SGHTA, CDR2 FQGNSA. The CDR3 loop spans 13 amino acids. V was pared by 6 bases and J by 9 bases, with 15 bases between. The CDR3 spells CASRRGRAGEQFF. The CDR3 bases are TGTGCCAGCAGGAGGGGGAGGGCCGGTGAGCAGTTCTTC.

The chain employs TRBV29-1 and TRBJ2-3; TRBD2 agrees at 10 bases. The V gene end was trimmed by 2 bases and the J gene end by 9 bases; junction bases not matched to a gene: 20. Germline-derived CDR1 and CDR2 are SQVTM and ANQGSEA. CDR3 length: 18 amino acids. The CDR3 loop is CSVEPAGGPSDKKTTQYF. CDR3 DNA sequence: TGCAGCGTTGAACCAGCGGGGGGGCCTTCTGACAAAAAGACGACGCAGTATTTT.

This chain links TRBV5-6 with TRBJ2-5; weak D call: TRBD2 (5 bases). The CDR3 spans 14 residues. With 2 bases removed from V and 5 bases from J, the gap between germline ends came to 13 bases. Germline CDR1 SGHDT, CDR2 YYEEEE. In DNA, the CDR3 is TGTGCCAGCAGCTTTGGCGAGGGTAGGGAGACCCAGTACTTC. It yields the protein CASSFGEGRETQYF.

This chain links TRBV6-4 with TRBJ2-1; no firm D call. The V gene lost 5 bases and the J gene lost 0 bases, with 11 bases spanning the gap. CDR1 and CDR2 from the germline V gene are MRHNA and SNTAGT. This CDR3 has 15 amino acids. CDR3 sequence reads: CASSLTGSSYNEQFF. CDR3 DNA: TGTGCCAGCAGTCTCACGGGTAGCTCCTACAATGAGCAGTTCTTC.

This clone appeared once. The chain links TRBV7-3 to TRBJ2-3, with 10 bases identical to TRBD1. The CDR3 loop spans 14 amino acids. With 5 bases clipped from V and 9 bases from J, the junction kept 8 bases outside the gene matches. The germline V gene has CDR1 SGHTA and CDR2 FQGTGA. The CDR3 reads CASSADRGSITQYF. The DNA for the CDR3 is TGTGCCAGCAGCGCGGACAGGGGGTCTATCACGCAGTATTTT.

This rearrangement joins TRBV7-9 to TRBJ1-3; D remains ambiguous. The germline V gene has CDR1 SEHNR and CDR2 FQNEAQ (reference sequence). The CDR3 has 14 residues. V lost 1 base and J lost 3, with 7 bases in between. In DNA form, the CDR3 reads TGTGCCAGCAGCTTAGAAGCCGATGGAAACACCATATATTTT. It encodes CASSLEADGNTIYF.

As DNA, the CDR3 is TGTGCCAGTCCTCCCTGCCAGTACTTC. It codes for CASPPCQYF. The chain carries TRBV27 and TRBJ2-5; D not certain. V was cut by 9 bases and J by 10 bases, with 9 bases left in between. CDR3 size: 9 residues. Germline V gives CDR1 MNHEY, CDR2 SMNVEV (reference sequence).

This clone showed up just a few times. In DNA, the CDR3 is TGCGCCAGCAGCTTCGTTCGGACAGGGGGGAACACCGGGGAGCTGTTTTTT. This translates into CASSFVRTGGNTGELFF. The chain links TRBV5-1 to TRBJ2-2; 10 bases are shared with TRBD1. This CDR3 has 17 amino acids. Germline lookup yields CDR1 SGHRS and CDR2 YFSETQ. Trimming removed 2 bases from V and 1 base from J; junction bases left unmatched: 5. Full variable domain (remainder filled in from reference TRBV5-1 and TRBJ2-2): KAGVTQTPRYLIKTRGQQVTLSCSPISGHRSVSWYQQTPGQGLQFLFEYFSETQRNKGNFPGRFSGRQFSNSRSEMNVSTLELGDSALYLCASSFVRTGGNTGELFFGEGSRLTVL.

This chain links TRBV5-1 with TRBJ1-2, with 8 bases matching TRBD1. This CDR3 comprises 15 residues. The V gene end was trimmed by 2 bases and the J gene end by 7 bases; junction bases not matched to a gene: 10. The germline CDR1 and CDR2 sequences are SGHRS and YFSETQ. The CDR3 region is CASSFPGQGAGGYTF. The CDR3 DNA reads as TGCGCCAGCAGCTTCCCCGGGCAGGGGGCAGGTGGCTACACCTTC.

Details on this clone: Compared with germline, one end of the junction differs, possibly owing to a read error. The CDR3 sequence: CATSLAGGNEVGELFF. CDR3 coding DNA: TGTGCCACCAGTTTAGCGGGAGGGAATGAGGTCGGGGAGCTGTTTTTT. The chain uses TRBV10-3 and TRBJ2-2; 11 bases agree with TRBD2. Germline-derived CDR1 and CDR2 are ENHRY and SYGVKD. The CDR3 runs to 16 residues.

This chain connects TRBV25-1 to TRBJ2-5; D possibly corresponds to TRBD2 (5 bases). CDR1 MGHDK and CDR2 SYGVNS come from the germline V gene. The length of the CDR3 is 13 residues. Between the trimmed V and J ends, which lost 8 bases and 7 bases, there was a span of 17 bases. CDR3 in DNA: TGTGCCAGCCGCCTCGAGGGCCCGGGGACCCAGTACTTC. As protein: CASRLEGPGTQYF.